The T cell receptor (beta chain) described here comes from a study of blood T cells in healthy people across ages. The CDR3 consists of 14 residues. Germline V gives CDR1 MNHEY, CDR2 SMNVEV (reference sequence). The trim removed 5 bases at V and 0 bases at J, leaving 4 bases unmatched. Sample-barcoded 5' priming and a J-beta primer mix drove a second PCR of 7 to 11 cycles. TCRdb fed the 5' RACE reads into MiXCR, producing one record per CDR3 protein. The top ten hold around 3% of the sample, which has approximately 800,000 distinct CDR3 sequences, more than 25% seen once. Each individual donor underwent a draw of approximately 9.6 milliliters of peripheral blood. A minimum of 7 million PBMCs was isolated per sample. The same specimen was also included in a second study, on T cells of mothers and their children. That work contributes: The donors comprised about 6 children and their three healthy Caucasian mothers. Using approximately 1.5 ug per 15 ul, all extracted RNA underwent cDNA synthesis.

This TCR came from a boy under 18 in good health. The chain is built from TRBV27 and TRBJ2-7; 7 nucleotides line up with TRBD1. The source material was blood. CDR3 in amino acids: CASSADRASYEQYF. In DNA, the CDR3 is TGTGCCAGCAGTGCCGACAGGGCCTCCTACGAGCAGTACTTC.